One and the same sample provided the 18 T cell receptor beta chains below, sequenced in a study of blood T cell repertoires in COVID-19. Produced via immunoSEQ multiplex PCR; TCRdb's table is partial and in-frame only. The data show 250,000 to 300,000 clones, with around nine tenths seen just once and about 10% held by the top ten. Sequences were obtained from peripheral blood. These receptors came from a woman aged 25 to 39 with COVID-19, enrolled during active disease.

The rearrangement joins TRBV28 to TRBJ1-4, with 8 nucleotides matching TRBD1. J gave up 14 bases and V 5 bases, and 10 bases lay outside the gene matches. The germline gives CDR1 MDHEN, CDR2 SYDVKM. CDR3 length equals 13 residues. The CDR3 DNA is TGTGCCAGCAGTCTTACAGGGGGATGGGGGCTGTTTTTT. This sequence encodes CASSLTGGWGLFF.

In its sample, this clone was seen once. J is TRBJ2-1 and V is TRBV12-3 or TRBV12-4; maybe TRBD2 (5 bases). Trimming pared 6 bases from V and 9 bases from J, leaving 15 bases between. This CDR3 is 13 amino acids long. This chain's CDR3 is CASSYPGRAEQFF. CDR3 DNA: TGTGCCAGCAGCTACCCCGGGCGGGCTGAGCAGTTCTTC.

Notes on this clone: This is likely a read error, given that the CDR3 carries no conserved phenylalanine or tryptophan at its end. It is unclear where the CDR3 begins or ends on the DNA, so no DNA is shown, and the CDR3 is as TCRdb lists it. The chain carries TRBV2 and TRBJ2-7; TRBD1 was called by the table and not checked on the DNA. The CDR3 has 12 residues if both end residues are counted. The germline V gene encodes CDR1 SNHLY and CDR2 FYNNEI. Here the CDR3 reads CASSEGAVRSHL.

The V and J genes are TRBV19 and TRBJ1-5, with 10 bases lining up with TRBD1. With V trimmed by 8 bases and J by 0 bases, 7 bases remained unmatched. Per germline, CDR1 LNHDA and CDR2 SQIVND (reference sequence). This CDR3 comprises 16 residues. The CDR3 is CASWDRGLYSNQPQHF. CDR3 nucleotides: TGTGCCAGTTGGGACAGGGGTTTGTATAGCAATCAGCCCCAGCATTTT.

The chain links TRBV21-1 to TRBJ1-2. TRBV21-1 is deemed a pseudogene. The CDR3 spans 13 residues. CDR3: CASSKHSRGGYTF. CDR3 DNA sequence: TGTGCCAGCAGCAAACACTCGCGGGGGGGCTACACCTTC.

The rearrangement uses TRBV5-6 and TRBJ2-3; 7 bases map to TRBD2. Trimming cost V 1 base and J 7 bases; bases outside gene matches: 6. CDR3 length: 14 amino acids. Germline assignment: CDR1 SGHDT and CDR2 YYEEEE. CDR3 amino acids: CASSLIAGANTQYF. The CDR3, as DNA: TGTGCCAGCAGCTTGATAGCGGGTGCTAATACGCAGTATTTT.

This chain joins TRBV6-5 and TRBJ1-5; a weak D match, TRBD1 (6 bases). V lost 2 bases and J 6 bases, leaving 11 bases between the germline ends. This CDR3 comprises 14 residues. Germline V gives CDR1 MNHEY, CDR2 SVGAGI. In DNA, the CDR3 is TGTGCCAGCAGTTACGGGGGCTCAAGTCAGCCCCAGCATTTT. Amino acids: CASSYGGSSQPQHF.

This clone has just one count. The chain has TRBV11-2 and TRBJ2-7; D perhaps matches TRBD1 (6 bases). Germline-derived CDR1 and CDR2 are SGHAT and FQNNGV. Trimming cost V 3 bases and J 3 bases, with 12 bases left between them. The CDR3 totals 14 residues. The chain's CDR3 is CASSFLEGGYEQYF. The CDR3, as DNA: TGTGCCAGCAGCTTTCTAGAAGGGGGCTACGAGCAGTACTTC.

The rearrangement joins TRBV27 to TRBJ1-5, with 7 nucleotides matching TRBD1. CDR3 length: 14 residues. V lost 6 bases and J lost 1; bases outside the gene matches: 3. Germline loops: CDR1 MNHEY, CDR2 SMNVEV (reference sequence). The CDR3 loop reads CASRQGMSNQPQHF. The CDR3 DNA is TGTGCCAGCAGACAGGGGATGAGCAATCAGCCCCAGCATTTT.

This chain uses TRBV19 with TRBJ1-2, with 12 bases fitting TRBD1. Trimming at V came to 3 bases and at J to 9 bases, leaving 5 bases not matched to a gene. This CDR3 spans 14 amino acids. Germline lookup yields CDR1 LNHDA and CDR2 SQIVND (reference sequence). Here the CDR3 reads CASSMGQGAPSYTF. The CDR3 DNA reads TGTGCCAGTAGTATGGGACAGGGGGCGCCAAGCTACACCTTC.

This sequence joins TRBV30 and TRBJ1-3; D is unclear. The CDR3 sequence is 14 residues long. Between the trimmed V and J ends, which lost 0 bases and 0 bases, there was a span of 6 bases. CDR1 and CDR2 from the germline V gene are GTSNPN and SVGIG (reference sequence). CDR3 nucleotides: TGTGCCTGGAGTGTACTCACCTCTGGAAACACCATATATTTT. As protein: CAWSVLTSGNTIYF.

The genes are TRBV7-8 and TRBJ2-7; 7 bases match TRBD1. V lost 5 bases and J lost 1; bases outside the gene matches: 8. The germline V gene encodes CDR1 SGHVS and CDR2 FQNEAQ. The length of the CDR3 is 15 residues. The CDR3, as DNA: TGTGCCAGCAGCACTACGGGACAGCCTTCCTACGAGCAGTACTTC. Protein product: CASSTTGQPSYEQYF.

The chain combines TRBV7-2 with TRBJ2-3; the match to TRBD1 covers 7 bases. Per germline, CDR1 SGHTA and CDR2 FQGNSA. The CDR3 has 15 amino acids. The V gene end was trimmed by 6 bases and the J gene end by 2 bases; junction bases not matched to a gene: 8. The chain's CDR3 is CASRTGTATTDTQYF. The CDR3 region has the DNA TGTGCCAGCAGGACAGGGACGGCTACCACAGATACGCAGTATTTT.

This rearrangement joins TRBV20-1 to TRBJ2-3, with TRBD2 identical over 10 bases. After removal of 3 bases from V and 4 bases from J, the junction contained 7 bases not matched to a gene. The CDR3 has 15 amino acids. Germline CDR1 is DFQATT and CDR2 is SNEGSKA (reference sequence). The CDR3, as DNA: TGCAGTGCTAGTAGCCTAGCGGGAGACCCAGATACGCAGTATTTT. Translated: CSASSLAGDPDTQYF.

The rearrangement uses TRBV5-1 and TRBJ1-5; TRBD1 matches 8 bases. The V gene's germline CDR1 is SGHRS and CDR2 YFSETQ. The CDR3 totals 15 residues. V dropped 4 bases and J dropped 7; count of bases not matched to a gene: 10. The CDR3 region is CASSEGQGGGQPQHF. The CDR3 DNA sequence: TGCGCCAGCAGCGAAGGACAGGGAGGGGGGCAGCCCCAGCATTTT. The full variable domain, its missing parts supplied by reference TRBV5-1 and TRBJ1-5, is KAGVTQTPRYLIKTRGQQVTLSCSPISGHRSVSWYQQTPGQGLQFLFEYFSETQRNKGNFPGRFSGRQFSNSRSEMNVSTLELGDSALYLCASSEGQGGGQPQHFGDGTRLSIL.

This chain joins TRBV7-2 and TRBJ2-3, with 13 bases lining up with TRBD2. Germline CDR1 reads SGHTA; CDR2 reads FQGNSA. CDR3 length: 18 amino acids. The junction had 8 bases not matched to a gene; V was cut back by 4 bases and J by 1 base. The CDR3 is CASSSQGLAGRRTDTQYF. The CDR3 DNA reads as TGTGCCAGCAGCTCCCAGGGACTAGCGGGGAGACGCACAGATACGCAGTATTTT.

The J gene is TRBJ2-7, the V gene TRBV6-6; 8 bases agree with TRBD2. Germline CDR1 is MNHNY and CDR2 is SVGAGI (reference sequence). This CDR3 is 13 amino acids long. Trimming removed 7 bases from V and 0 bases from J; junction bases left unmatched: 2. The DNA of the CDR3 is TGTGCCAGCACGGGGGGGAGCTCCTACGAGCAGTACTTC. It specifies CASTGGSSYEQYF.

This chain's CDR3 is CASSSAGSLANEKLFF. CDR3 sequence (DNA): TGCGCCAGCAGCTCGGCAGGCAGTCTGGCTAATGAAAAACTGTTTTTT. The rearrangement links TRBV5-1 to TRBJ1-4; D not certain. The CDR3 extends over 16 amino acids. The germline V and J ends were trimmed by 3 bases and 3 bases, with 15 bases remaining between them. CDR1 and CDR2 from the germline V gene are SGHRS and YFSETQ.